Presented here are 6 T cell receptor beta chains from one specimen sequenced in a study of identical twins. TCRdb reanalysed the 5' RACE reads using MiXCR and keeps one entry per CDR3 protein. The profile covers under 400,000 distinct CDR3 sequences, with roughly 9% appearing a single time and approximately 9.3% taken by the ten largest. Specimen: naive T cells sorted from blood. These receptors came from a woman aged 45-60 years in good health.

This rearrangement joins TRBV5-4 to TRBJ1-2; tentatively, D is TRBD1 (5 bases). CDR1 is SGHNT and CDR2 is YYREEE in the germline V gene (reference sequence). The CDR3 runs to 15 residues. Trimming removed 0 bases from V and 4 bases from J, with 13 bases in between. Here the CDR3 DNA reads TGTGCCAGCAGCTTGGTTGCGGGGGACCTCTATGGCTACACCTTC. It codes for CASSLVAGDLYGYTF.

The chain joins TRBV4-2 to TRBJ2-1; 7 bases fit TRBD2. The CDR3 sequence is 16 residues long. The J segment lost 3 bases and the V segment lost 1 base, leaving 6 bases of the junction unmatched. The germline V gene encodes CDR1 LGHNA and CDR2 YNFKEQ. Written as DNA, the CDR3 is TGTGCCAGCAGCCAAGTAACGGTAGCGGGCTACAATGAGCAGTTCTTC. As protein: CASSQVTVAGYNEQFF.

This clonotype was seen many times. This chain joins TRBV2 and TRBJ1-4, with TRBD1 identical over 7 bases. The CDR3 is made up of 15 amino acids. Germline V gene sequence: CDR1 SNHLY, CDR2 FYNNEI. With 5 bases clipped from V and 5 bases from J, the junction kept 8 bases outside the gene matches. CDR3 loop: CASSPGDRENEKLFF. CDR3 in DNA: TGTGCCAGCAGTCCAGGCGACAGGGAAAATGAAAAACTGTTTTTT.

The chain links TRBV7-8 to TRBJ2-3; 8 positions match TRBD2. The germline V gene has CDR1 SGHVS and CDR2 FQNEAQ. The CDR3 is 15 amino acids. V trimming: 6 bases; J trimming: 7 bases; junction bases outside the gene matches: 12. CDR3: CASRSTREGRNTQYF. CDR3 coding DNA: TGTGCCAGCAGAAGTACACGGGAGGGCCGAAATACGCAGTATTTT.

Ten or more counts support this clonotype. The V and J genes are TRBV4-1 and TRBJ1-5; D call uncertain. Trimming cost V 0 bases and J 6 bases, with 9 bases left between them. The CDR3 extends over 14 amino acids. Germline-derived CDR1 and CDR2 are MGHRA and YSYEKL. CDR3 nucleotide sequence: TGCGCCAGCAGCCAAGATCGAGGAATTCAGCCCCAGCATTTT. Encoded protein: CASSQDRGIQPQHF.

This clonotype was observed at least ten times. The gene calls are TRBV5-1 and TRBJ2-1, with 9 bases identical to TRBD1. The CDR3 length is 16 residues. Germline CDR1 and CDR2: SGHRS and YFSETQ. Unmatched junction bases numbered 5, after V lost 0 bases and J lost 4 bases. CDR3 protein: CASSLVGGQGYNEQFF. Written as DNA, the CDR3 is TGCGCCAGCAGCTTGGTAGGGGGACAGGGTTACAATGAGCAGTTCTTC.